This entry lists 27 T cell receptor beta chains sequenced from one sample in a study of cytomegalovirus exposure and HLA in healthy donors. Amplification used 60 Vbeta primers and 13 Jbeta primers. Some clones are missing from TCRdb's copy, which holds only in-frame ones; the method was immunoSEQ multiplex PCR. The table shows over 150,000 clones, with approximately 70% occurring only once. The sample taken for sequencing was PBMCs. The origin of the receptors is a woman in her twenties or thirties in good health and CMV-seropositive.

This chain links TRBV14 with TRBJ1-1; D not certain. V lost 4 bases and J 0 bases, leaving 12 bases between the germline ends. There are 15 residues in the CDR3. Germline V CDR1 and CDR2: SGHDN, FVKESK. In nucleotides, the CDR3 is TGTGCCAGCAGCCCTCAGACTCTGGTGAACACTGAAGCTTTCTTT. Translated, it gives CASSPQTLVNTEAFF.

The genes are TRBV25-1 and TRBJ1-1; TRBD1 matches 7 bases. The CDR3 length is 16 residues. J lost 0 bases, V lost 2 bases, and 6 bases had no gene match. The V gene's germline CDR1 is MGHDK and CDR2 SYGVNS. CDR3 loop: CASSEGTVLMNTEAFF. The CDR3 region has the DNA TGTGCCAGCAGTGAAGGGACAGTTCTCATGAACACTGAAGCTTTCTTT.

This chain uses TRBV11-3 with TRBJ2-6, with 10 nucleotides matching TRBD1. Germline assignment: CDR1 SGHNT and CDR2 YENEEA. The V gene end was trimmed by 5 bases and the J gene end by 0 bases; junction bases not matched to a gene: 4. CDR3 size: 17 residues. The CDR3 is CASSPDRGISGANVLTF. The CDR3 DNA follows: TGTGCCAGCAGCCCGGACAGGGGGATCTCTGGGGCCAACGTCCTGACTTTC.

The CDR3 DNA reads TGCGCCACCAGGCGTGGAGATACGCAGTATTTT. Translation gives CATRRGDTQYF. The chain has TRBV10-1 and TRBJ2-3; D remains ambiguous. The CDR3 totals 11 residues. The V gene's germline CDR1 is WNHNN and CDR2 SYGVQD (reference sequence). Trimming shortened V by 10 bases and J by 5 bases, and 10 bases separated the two germline ends.

This clone was seen a handful of times. The genes are TRBV7-2 and TRBJ2-3; D is possibly TRBD2 (5 bases). Trimming left V 0 bases short and J 0 bases short, with 19 bases between. Germline CDR1 and CDR2: SGHTA and FQGNSA. The CDR3 is 19 amino acids. The CDR3 DNA follows: TGTGCCAGCAGCTTAGCCCTTTTTGGGGAGCCACTTAGCACAGATACGCAGTATTTT. This codes for CASSLALFGEPLSTDTQYF.

The V and J genes are TRBV2 and TRBJ1-1, with D perhaps matching TRBD1 (5 bases). The germline gives CDR1 SNHLY, CDR2 FYNNEI. The CDR3 has 15 residues. Trimming stripped 4 bases from V and 1 base from J, with 13 bases between. The chain's CDR3 is CASSGTGFSNTEAFF. The DNA of the CDR3 is TGTGCCAGCAGTGGCACAGGTTTCTCGAACACTGAAGCTTTCTTT.

The CDR3, as DNA: TGTGCCAGCAGTGAAGCGAGGAGGACAGATACGCAGTATTTT. Its translation: CASSEARRTDTQYF. The rearrangement links TRBV2 to TRBJ2-3, with D possibly being TRBD2 (5 bases). The germline V and J ends were trimmed by 0 bases and 3 bases, with 7 bases remaining between them. This CDR3 is built from 14 residues. Per germline, CDR1 SNHLY and CDR2 FYNNEI.

The chain carries TRBV27 and TRBJ1-2; D may be TRBD1 (6 bases). This CDR3 contains 13 residues. CDR1 MNHEY and CDR2 SMNVEV come from the germline V gene (reference sequence). The V end lost 6 bases, the J end lost 8 bases, and 16 bases lay between the germline ends. The CDR3 DNA follows: TGTGCCAGCAGCGGTCGTGGGACAACGGGCTACACCTTC. Protein sequence: CASSGRGTTGYTF.

This sequence joins TRBV18 and TRBJ2-1, with D possibly being TRBD2 (6 bases). The CDR3 loop spans 15 amino acids. The germline V and J ends were trimmed by 6 bases and 6 bases, with 18 bases remaining between them. The germline gives CDR1 KGHSH, CDR2 LQKENI. This CDR3 is CASSQGAAGTNEQFF. In DNA, the CDR3 is TGTGCCAGCTCGCAAGGGGCTGCGGGAACCAATGAGCAGTTCTTC.

This clone showed up just a few times. The chain employs TRBV6-6 and TRBJ2-7, with a weak D call TRBD2 (5 bases). V lost 5 bases to trimming and J lost 0 bases, with 11 bases between them. The CDR3 length is 14 residues. Germline loops: CDR1 MNHNY, CDR2 SVGAGI (reference sequence). This CDR3 is CASSLRRGSYEQYF. The CDR3 nucleotides are TGTGCCAGCAGTCTCCGTCGGGGCTCCTACGAGCAGTACTTC.

This chain links TRBV6-1 with TRBJ2-2; 8 nucleotides align to TRBD1. The CDR3 is 15 residues long. Trimming took 6 bases from V and 11 from J; bases not matched to a gene: 14. The germline V gene encodes CDR1 MNHNS and CDR2 SASEGT. CDR3 amino acids: CASSPDRALKAELFF. DNA of the CDR3: TGTGCCAGCAGCCCGGACAGGGCCCTCAAAGCCGAGCTGTTTTTT.

The chain couples TRBV7-9 to TRBJ2-2; TRBD2 matches at 7 bases. Germline CDR1 is SEHNR and CDR2 is FQNEAQ (reference sequence). V lost 4 bases and J lost 0; bases outside the gene matches: 5. The CDR3 is made up of 16 amino acids. Here the CDR3 reads CASSSTSRANTGELFF. In DNA form, the CDR3 reads TGTGCCAGCAGCTCGACTAGCCGAGCGAACACCGGGGAGCTGTTTTTT.

This chain joins TRBV20-1 and TRBJ1-2; unclear D gene. Trimming shortened V by 6 bases and J by 4 bases, and 9 bases separated the two germline ends. The CDR3 spans 11 residues. CDR1 is DFQATT and CDR2 is SNEGSKA in the germline V gene (reference sequence). Here the CDR3 DNA reads TGCAGTGCCGCGGGTTCCTATGGCTACACCTTC. The encoded protein is CSAAGSYGYTF.

This chain connects TRBV28 to TRBJ2-7; 7 bases line up with TRBD2. V shed 3 bases, J shed 2 bases, and the junction held 7 bases outside the gene matches. The CDR3 totals 15 residues. From germline, CDR1 is MDHEN and CDR2 SYDVKM. The CDR3 region has the DNA TGTGCCAGCAGTTTCAGTACTAGCGCAACCTACGAGCAGTACTTC. Amino acid sequence: CASSFSTSATYEQYF.

The gene calls are TRBV4-1 and TRBJ2-5; a possible D gene is TRBD2 (7 bases). Germline CDR1 is MGHRA and CDR2 is YSYEKL. Trimming stripped 0 bases from V and 0 bases from J, with 14 bases between. The CDR3 extends over 17 amino acids. The CDR3 coding sequence is TGCGCCAGCAGCCAAGATCAAGGGGGGGGGTACCAAGAGACCCAGTACTTC. Translation: CASSQDQGGGYQETQYF.

The CDR3 coding sequence is TGTGCCACCAGCAGAGAGGACAGGGACGATGGGACCGGGGAGCTGTTTTTT. This gives the protein CATSREDRDDGTGELFF. V is TRBV15 and J is TRBJ2-2, with 8 nucleotides matching TRBD1. This CDR3 is built from 17 residues. With 0 bases clipped from V and 5 bases from J, the junction kept 8 bases outside the gene matches. CDR1 and CDR2 from the germline V gene are LNHNV and YYDKDF (reference sequence). Using reference TRBV15 and TRBJ2-2 for the parts outside the CDR3, the full variable domain is DAMVIQNPRYQVTQFGKPVTLSCSQTLNHNVMYWYQQKSSQAPKLLFHYYDKDFNNEADTPDNFQSRRPNTSFCFLDIRSPGLGDTAMYLCATSREDRDDGTGELFFGEGSRLTVL.

The chain links TRBV18 to TRBJ1-1; the match to TRBD1 covers 9 bases. The J segment lost 4 bases and the V segment lost 5 bases, leaving 8 bases of the junction unmatched. The CDR3 is 15 amino acids. CDR1 KGHSH and CDR2 LQKENI come from the germline V gene. CDR3 protein: CASSSLDRGSTEAFF. CDR3 coding DNA: TGTGCCAGCTCATCCCTCGACAGGGGGAGCACTGAAGCTTTCTTT. The variable domain in full, with the rest retrieved from reference TRBV18 and TRBJ1-1, is NAGVMQNPRHLVRRRGQEARLRCSPMKGHSHVYWYRQLPEEGLKFMVYLQKENIIDESGMPKERFSAEFPKEGPSILRIQQVVRGDSAAYFCASSSLDRGSTEAFFGQGTRLTVV.

This clone appeared a single time. The chain employs TRBV28 and TRBJ2-1, with a weak D call TRBD2 (5 bases). This CDR3 comprises 13 residues. The germline V gene has CDR1 MDHEN and CDR2 SYDVKM. Trimming left V 5 bases short and J 6 bases short, with 11 bases between. The CDR3 is CASSPGIPNEQFF. CDR3 in DNA: TGTGCCAGCAGTCCCGGGATTCCCAATGAGCAGTTCTTC. The full variable domain, completed using reference TRBV28 and TRBJ2-1, is DVKVTQSSRYLVKRTGEKVFLECVQDMDHENMFWYRQDPGLGLRLIYFSYDVKMKEKGDIPEGYSVSREKKERFSLILESASTNQTSMYLCASSPGIPNEQFFGPGTRLTVL.

This chain uses TRBV27 with TRBJ2-3; 11 bases map to TRBD2. Germline lookup yields CDR1 MNHEY and CDR2 SMNVEV (reference sequence). The CDR3 is 16 residues long. J gave up 3 bases and V 6 bases, and 8 bases lay outside the gene matches. CDR3 DNA: TGTGCCAGCAGCCACATACTAGCGGGGGAAACAGATACGCAGTATTTT. Its protein product is CASSHILAGETDTQYF.

The chain is built from TRBV11-2 and TRBJ2-3; TRBD2 aligns across 12 bases. The CDR3 consists of 17 residues. V lost 1 base, J lost 5 bases, and 7 bases stayed unmatched. Germline-derived CDR1 and CDR2 are SGHAT and FQNNGV. CDR3 sequence reads: CASSLGLTSGSVDTQYF. In DNA form, the CDR3 reads TGTGCCAGCAGCTTAGGATTGACTAGCGGGAGTGTAGATACGCAGTATTTT.

J is TRBJ2-7 and V is TRBV13; 9 bases map to TRBD1. The CDR3 sequence is 13 residues long. J gave up 7 bases and V 5 bases, and 6 bases lay outside the gene matches. Germline V gene data show CDR1 as PRHDT and CDR2 as FYEKMQ (reference sequence). In nucleotides, the CDR3 is TGTGCCAGCAGCCCCGGGACAGGGAGGGAGCAGTACTTC. Translated: CASSPGTGREQYF.

The chain joins TRBV29-1 to TRBJ2-1, with D perhaps matching TRBD2 (6 bases). Per germline, CDR1 SQVTM and CDR2 ANQGSEA. V was pared by 4 bases and J by 2 bases, with 18 bases between. The CDR3 is made up of 16 amino acids. CDR3 nucleotides: TGCAGCGTTGCAGAGAAAAGCGGGCGACCCTACAATGAGCAGTTCTTC. Translated: CSVAEKSGRPYNEQFF.

The chain recombines TRBV27 with TRBJ1-1, with 8 bases fitting TRBD1. V gave up 0 bases and J gave up 3 bases; unmatched junction bases: 3. Germline CDR1 is MNHEY and CDR2 is SMNVEV (reference sequence). The CDR3 runs to 15 residues. The CDR3: CASSLSGTGYTEAFF. The CDR3 DNA reads TGTGCCAGCAGTTTATCCGGGACAGGCTACACTGAAGCTTTCTTT.

The genes are TRBV11-2 and TRBJ2-5, with TRBD2 as a possible D gene (7 bases). The length of the CDR3 is 15 residues. V dropped 3 bases and J dropped 2 bases, with 13 bases sitting between them. Per germline, CDR1 SGHAT and CDR2 FQNNGV. In DNA, the CDR3 is TGTGCCAGCAGCTTCAGCGGGACACAACAAGAGACCCAGTACTTC. Protein product: CASSFSGTQQETQYF.

The chain has TRBV19 and TRBJ2-2; D perhaps matches TRBD2 (6 bases). V was trimmed by 7 bases and J by 5 bases, leaving 14 bases between them. This CDR3 region has 14 residues. Germline CDR1 and CDR2: LNHDA and SQIVND (reference sequence). CDR3 nucleotide sequence: TGTGCCAGTAAGACGGGAGTGGGTACCGGGGAGCTGTTTTTT. It codes for CASKTGVGTGELFF.

The J gene is TRBJ2-3, the V gene TRBV27, with a weak D call TRBD1 (5 bases). Trimming removed 2 bases from V and 2 bases from J, with 8 bases in between. CDR1 MNHEY and CDR2 SMNVEV come from the germline V gene (reference sequence). The CDR3 extends over 14 amino acids. The CDR3 DNA reads as TGTGCCAGCAGTTTAGGGGCATTCACAGATACGCAGTATTTT. Translating it yields CASSLGAFTDTQYF.

The chain employs TRBV18 and TRBJ1-4; D may be TRBD1 (5 bases). The CDR3 totals 14 residues. Germline V gene sequence: CDR1 KGHSH, CDR2 LQKENI. Trimming pared 3 bases from V and 4 bases from J, leaving 9 bases between. CDR3 sequence reads: CASSPRQINEKLFF. The CDR3 DNA reads TGTGCCAGCTCACCCCGACAGATTAATGAAAAACTGTTTTTT.